The 18 T cell receptor beta chains given below trace back to one sample, sequenced in a study of early T cells in non-severe SARS-CoV-2 infection. Via MiXCR, TCRdb re-called the 5' RACE reads, giving one row per CDR3 protein. The data contain tens of thousands of distinct CDR3 sequences, roughly 8.7% of them singletons. This material consisted of whole blood, taken at baseline. Receptor source: an adult who was a healthcare worker with PCR-confirmed SARS-CoV-2 infection or an uninfected control (not recorded which).

The chain uses TRBV2 and TRBJ2-1; 11 bases agree with TRBD2. The junction had 3 bases not matched to a gene; V was cut back by 6 bases and J by 5 bases. The CDR3 spans 14 residues. The V gene's germline CDR1 is SNHLY and CDR2 FYNNEI. The CDR3 sequence: CASRGLAENNEQFF. CDR3 DNA: TGTGCCAGCAGGGGACTAGCGGAGAACAATGAGCAGTTCTTC. The variable domain in full, completed from reference TRBV2 and TRBJ2-1, reads EPEVTQTPSHQVTQMGQEVILRCVPISNHLYFYWYRQILGQKVEFLVSFYNNEISEKSEIFDDQFSVERPDGSNFTLKIRSTKLEDSAMYFCASRGLAENNEQFFGPGTRLTVL.

A few counts support this clonotype. V gene TRBV11-2 combines with J gene TRBJ1-4; no firm D call. The CDR3 consists of 13 residues. V lost 2 bases to trimming and J lost 6 bases, with 7 bases between them. Looked up from germline, CDR1 is SGHAT and CDR2 is FQNNGV. The CDR3 is CASSLIRDEKLFF. In DNA, the CDR3 is TGTGCCAGCAGCTTAATAAGGGATGAAAAACTGTTTTTT.

The J gene is TRBJ2-1, the V gene TRBV7-9; 8 nucleotides line up with TRBD2. The CDR3 length is 15 residues. The trim removed 5 bases at V and 4 bases at J, leaving 7 bases unmatched. Germline values: CDR1 SEHNR, CDR2 FQNEAQ (reference sequence). In nucleotides, the CDR3 is TGTGCCAGCAGCCCAGCGGGAGCAGGGTACAATGAGCAGTTCTTC. This codes for CASSPAGAGYNEQFF.

V and J are TRBV11-2 and TRBJ2-3; 7 bases agree with TRBD2. J gave up 5 bases and V 3 bases, and 14 bases lay outside the gene matches. Germline values: CDR1 SGHAT, CDR2 FQNNGV. The CDR3 has 17 amino acids. The CDR3 reads CASSLGTKVGAGDTQYF. The CDR3 coding sequence is TGTGCCAGCAGCTTGGGGACTAAGGTCGGGGCGGGAGATACGCAGTATTTT. Combining the CDR3 with reference TRBV11-2 and TRBJ2-3 gives the whole variable domain EAGVAQSPRYKIIEKRQSVAFWCNPISGHATLYWYQQILGQGPKLLIQFQNNGVVDDSQLPKDRFSAERLKGVDSTLKIQPAKLEDSAVYLCASSLGTKVGAGDTQYFGPGTRLTVL.

The chain combines TRBV12-3 or TRBV12-4 with TRBJ1-1; no clear D. This CDR3 is 12 amino acids long. The V and J ends lost 11 bases and 4 bases respectively, with 14 bases between them. The CDR3 loop reads CASLGWGTEAFF. The DNA of the CDR3 is TGTGCCTCACTGGGGTGGGGCACTGAAGCTTTCTTT.

This clonotype occurred many times. This chain uses TRBV5-1 with TRBJ2-1, with D perhaps given as TRBD1 or TRBD2 (5 bases each). The length of the CDR3 is 16 residues. Looked up from germline, CDR1 is SGHRS and CDR2 is YFSETQ. Trimming cost V 0 bases and J 0 bases, with 10 bases left between them. The CDR3 loop reads CASSLEGTYSYNEQFF. In DNA form, the CDR3 reads TGCGCCAGCAGCTTGGAAGGGACCTACTCCTACAATGAGCAGTTCTTC.

This clonotype was counted many times. This rearrangement joins TRBV12-3 or TRBV12-4 to TRBJ2-1; TRBD2 aligns across 7 bases. The CDR3 spans 15 residues. The V gene end was trimmed by 6 bases and the J gene end by 9 bases; junction bases not matched to a gene: 14. CDR3 protein: CASRGEGTPHFEQFF. The CDR3 coding sequence is TGTGCCAGCAGGGGGGAGGGGACCCCCCACTTTGAGCAGTTCTTC.

This clonotype has at least ten counts. This chain uses TRBV19 with TRBJ2-7, with D hard to call. This CDR3 has 13 amino acids. Per germline, CDR1 LNHDA and CDR2 SQIVND (reference sequence). V lost 6 bases and J lost 0, with 9 bases in between. The CDR3 sequence: CASSPTPSYEQYF. DNA for the CDR3: TGTGCCAGTAGCCCGACCCCCTCCTACGAGCAGTACTTC.

In its sample, this clonotype was seen a few times. The V gene is TRBV5-1, the J gene TRBJ2-1; 9 nucleotides line up with TRBD2. The CDR3 extends over 15 amino acids. Unmatched junction bases numbered 4, after V lost 2 bases and J lost 4 bases. From germline, CDR1 is SGHRS and CDR2 YFSETQ. CDR3 bases: TGCGCCAGCAGCTTCGCGGCGGGAGGGTACAATGAGCAGTTCTTC. Protein sequence: CASSFAAGGYNEQFF.

This clonotype was seen many times. The chain joins TRBV3-1 to TRBJ2-6; TRBD1 agrees at 7 bases. Germline trimming cut 5 bases from V and 0 bases from J; bases unmatched to any gene: 1. Germline V CDR1 and CDR2: LGHDT, YNNKEL (reference sequence). The CDR3 loop spans 15 amino acids. Written as DNA, the CDR3 is TGTGCCAGCAGCACAGGGGCCTCTGGGGCCAACGTCCTGACTTTC. Protein sequence: CASSTGASGANVLTF.

This clonotype was counted only a few times. The rearrangement uses TRBV20-1 and TRBJ2-1; 8 bases are a match to TRBD2. CDR3 length: 14 residues. The junction had 6 bases not matched to a gene; V was cut back by 5 bases and J by 3 bases. The germline V gene has CDR1 DFQATT and CDR2 SNEGSKA (reference sequence). CDR3 loop: CSAGLADVYNEQFF. In nucleotides, the CDR3 is TGCAGTGCTGGACTAGCCGACGTCTACAATGAGCAGTTCTTC.

This clonotype was found a few times. The chain combines TRBV5-1 with TRBJ2-5; D gene unclear. The CDR3 loop spans 15 amino acids. Germline-derived CDR1 and CDR2 are SGHRS and YFSETQ. V was cut by 0 bases and J by 5 bases, with 14 bases left in between. CDR3 protein: CASSLVLGSGETQYF. The CDR3 DNA is TGCGCCAGCAGCTTGGTTCTGGGGTCCGGGGAGACCCAGTACTTC.

This clonotype was recorded a few times. The V call is TRBV10-1, the J call TRBJ2-4; possibly TRBD1 for D (5 bases). This CDR3 is 15 amino acids long. Germline V gene lookup returns CDR1 WNHNN and CDR2 SYGVQD (reference sequence). The ends were cut back, 7 bases at V and 5 bases at J, with 18 bases in the middle. CDR3 region: CASNPPDRRENIQYF. CDR3 DNA: TGCGCCAGCAATCCGCCCGACAGACGGGAAAACATTCAGTACTTC.

This clonotype showed up many times. The gene calls are TRBV27 and TRBJ1-2, with D possibly TRBD1 on 6 matching bases. There are 14 residues in the CDR3. V gave up 3 bases and J gave up 4 bases, with 12 bases separating them. CDR1 and CDR2 (germline): MNHEY, SMNVEV (reference sequence). The CDR3 sequence is CASSFGDKGYGYTF. The CDR3 nucleotides are TGTGCCAGCAGTTTTGGGGACAAGGGCTATGGCTACACCTTC.

This clonotype has only a few counts. This rearrangement joins TRBV19 to TRBJ1-3; D uncertain. Per germline, CDR1 LNHDA and CDR2 SQIVND (reference sequence). V lost 3 bases to trimming and J lost 2 bases, with 5 bases between them. The CDR3 totals 13 residues. The CDR3 region is CASSIWTGNTIYF. The CDR3 nucleotides are TGTGCCAGTAGTATCTGGACTGGAAACACCATATATTTT.

This sequence joins TRBV19 and TRBJ2-3; D gene uncertain. V lost 6 bases to trimming and J lost 8 bases, with 12 bases between them. Germline-derived CDR1 and CDR2 are LNHDA and SQIVND (reference sequence). CDR3 length: 12 residues. The CDR3 DNA follows: TGTGCCAGTAGCCGTTCTAGTTCTACGCAGTATTTT. This gives the protein CASSRSSSTQYF. The full variable domain, rest sourced from reference TRBV19 and TRBJ2-3, is DGGITQSPKYLFRKEGQNVTLSCEQNLNHDAMYWYRQDPGQGLRLIYYSQIVNDFQKGDIAEGYSVSREKKESFPLTVTSAQKNPTAFYLCASSRSSSTQYFGPGTRLTVL.

This clonotype has a count of ten or more. The genes are TRBV7-9 and TRBJ2-7; 7 nucleotides line up with TRBD1. The V and J ends lost 5 bases and 2 bases, in that order; junction bases with no gene match: 3. Germline lookup yields CDR1 SEHNR and CDR2 FQNEAQ (reference sequence). CDR3 length: 13 amino acids. In DNA, the CDR3 is TGTGCCAGCAGCCGCGGACAGGCCTACGAGCAGTACTTC. It codes for CASSRGQAYEQYF. The variable domain in full, completed from reference TRBV7-9 and TRBJ2-7, reads DTGVSQNPRHKITKRGQNVTFRCDPISEHNRLYWYRQTLGQGPEFLTYFQNEAQLEKSRLLSDRFSAERPKGSFSTLEIQRTEQGDSAMYLCASSRGQAYEQYFGPGTRLTVT.

The table lists this clonotype with many counts. V is TRBV19 and J is TRBJ2-3; 9 nucleotides line up with TRBD1. From germline, CDR1 is LNHDA and CDR2 SQIVND (reference sequence). Trimming removed 5 bases from V and 2 bases from J; junction bases left unmatched: 5. This CDR3 contains 15 residues. DNA of the CDR3: TGTGCCAGTAGTGGGACAGGGACATACACAGATACGCAGTATTTT. This translates into CASSGTGTYTDTQYF.